This TCR beta chain was captured in a study of blood T cell repertoires in COVID-19. Study details: Some COVID-19 samples were acute and others convalescent; all came from the United States, Italy and Spain. T cells, B-cell-depleted T cells, or PBMCs supplied cDNA or gDNA.

It was during active infection that Seattle patients were enrolled and then longitudinally followed. The V gene lost 3 bases and the J gene lost 0 bases, with 15 bases spanning the gap. CDR1 MNHNS and CDR2 SASEGT come from the germline V gene. The CDR3 is 16 residues long. Original methodology: Estimates of nucleated cell counts were drawn from the amplification of reference gene primers. The assay was immunoSEQ multiplex PCR, and TCRdb's table has in-frame clones only and misses some. From that table come the V and J calls and clone size; the DNA was used to work out D and trimming. This repertoire shows roughly 29,000 clones, roughly 88% found once; its top ten account for around 28%.

The TCR comes from a woman older than 75 with COVID-19, enrolled during active disease. This chain uses TRBV6-1 with TRBJ2-7; D not resolved. Specimen: peripheral blood. The CDR3 DNA follows: TGTGCCAGCAGTGATGTTATAGCAGCTTCCTCCTACGAGCAGTACTTC. It encodes CASSDVIAASSYEQYF.